This passage covers 23 T cell receptor beta chains from one sample sequenced in a study of T cell repertoires in cytomegalovirus infection. TCRdb passed the reads through MiXCR, listing each CDR3 protein once. The sample has some 920,000 distinct CDR3 sequences, 30% to 40% seen once. These receptors have no identified antigens. The sample consisted of cultured CD8+ T cells from PBMCs, taken from culture after CMV antigen stimulation. The source is a human donor in good health (CMV status not recorded). Some clones in this sample may be carry-over from other donors' samples.

This clonotype appeared many times. The chain has TRBV5-6 and TRBJ1-1, with D unresolved. V was shortened by 5 bases and J by 0 bases, with 8 bases between the two germline ends. This CDR3 contains 13 residues. CDR1 is SGHDT, CDR2 YYEEEE, per germline. CDR3 bases: TGTGCCAGCAGTTGGGCGGTGAACACTGAAGCTTTCTTT. This gives the protein CASSWAVNTEAFF. Complete variable domain (other parts from reference TRBV5-6 and TRBJ1-1): DAGVTQSPTHLIKTRGQQVTLRCSPKSGHDTVSWYQQALGQGPQFIFQYYEEEERQRGNFPDRFSGHQFPNYSSELNVNALLLGDSALYLCASSWAVNTEAFFGQGTRLTVV.

This clonotype appeared many times. V usage is TRBV7-2 and J usage is TRBJ2-2; the D is unclear. The CDR3 is made up of 11 amino acids. The V end was cut by 7 bases, the J end by 8 bases, with 8 bases between. The V gene's germline CDR1 is SGHTA and CDR2 FQGNSA. The CDR3 DNA is TGTGCCAGCACCGGACGGGGGGAGCTGTTTTTT. Translation gives CASTGRGELFF. The full variable domain, rest sourced from reference TRBV7-2 and TRBJ2-2, is GAGVSQSPSNKVTEKGKDVELRCDPISGHTALYWYRQSLGQGLEFLIYFQGNSAPDKSGLPSDRFSAERTGGSVSTLTIQRTQQEDSAVYLCASTGRGELFFGEGSRLTVL.

The chain uses TRBV27 and TRBJ2-5; TRBD2 matches 11 bases. Per germline, CDR1 MNHEY and CDR2 SMNVEV (reference sequence). Trimming took 1 base from V and 5 from J; bases not matched to a gene: 0. The CDR3 spans 14 residues. CDR3 in DNA: TGTGCCAGCAGTTTATGGACTAGCGGGGAGACCCAGTACTTC. Protein: CASSLWTSGETQYF.

The rearrangement joins TRBV19 to TRBJ1-5; 9 positions match TRBD1. CDR1 and CDR2 from the germline V gene are LNHDA and SQIVND (reference sequence). V trimming: 3 bases; J trimming: 2 bases; junction bases outside the gene matches: 8. The CDR3 runs 17 residues. The CDR3: CASSILRDRAGNQPQHF. CDR3 nucleotide sequence: TGTGCCAGTAGTATTCTCCGGGACAGGGCTGGCAATCAGCCCCAGCATTTT.

The chain links TRBV6-5 to TRBJ1-6; a weak D match, TRBD1 (6 bases). The CDR3 is 13 amino acids. Germline V gene sequence: CDR1 MNHEY, CDR2 SVGAGI. Trimming removed 5 bases at V and 10 bases at J, with 12 bases between. The CDR3 nucleotides are TGTGCCAGCAGTAGGGGGGAGTACTCACCCCTCCACTTT. Translated, it gives CASSRGEYSPLHF.

This clonotype was seen more than once but under ten times. This chain uses TRBV7-2 with TRBJ2-1; D remains ambiguous. V lost 0 bases and J lost 7, with 16 bases in between. There are 16 residues in the CDR3. The germline gives CDR1 SGHTA, CDR2 FQGNSA. As DNA, the CDR3 is TGTGCCAGCAGCTTAGCAGGGCCGAACCCATTTAATGAGCAGTTCTTC. It translates to CASSLAGPNPFNEQFF.

This clonotype was detected many times. The CDR3, as DNA: TGTGCCAGCAGCGAAAGGGGGGACACTGAAGCTTTCTTT. It specifies CASSERGDTEAFF. V usage is TRBV7-6 and J usage is TRBJ1-1; a weak D match, TRBD1 (6 bases). V lost 5 bases and J lost 3, with 10 bases in between. Germline V CDR1 and CDR2: SGHVS, FNYEAQ. The CDR3 has 13 residues.

The chain uses TRBV18 and TRBJ1-1; no reliable D call. The V end lost 6 bases, the J end lost 3 bases, and 14 bases lay between the germline ends. CDR3 length: 14 amino acids. The V gene's germline CDR1 is KGHSH and CDR2 LQKENI. CDR3 DNA sequence: TGTGCCAGCTCGCGCGCGGGTCAGGACACTGAAGCTTTCTTT. Translated: CASSRAGQDTEAFF.

The chain is built from TRBV12-3 or TRBV12-4 and TRBJ2-3; D possibly corresponds to TRBD2 (6 bases). The CDR3 length is 15 residues. V was clipped by 6 bases and J by 2 bases, with 15 bases between them. This CDR3 is CASSPLGLPTDTQYF. DNA for the CDR3: TGTGCCAGCAGCCCCTTGGGACTGCCCACAGATACGCAGTATTTT.

This clonotype was found a few times. This chain links TRBV10-2 with TRBJ2-7; D tentatively reads TRBD1 or TRBD2 (5 bases each). Trimming removed 3 bases from V and 0 bases from J, with 6 bases in between. From germline, CDR1 is WSHSY and CDR2 SAAADI. The CDR3 spans 13 residues. CDR3 residues: CASSEGTSYEQYF. CDR3 DNA: TGCGCCAGCAGTGAAGGGACCTCCTACGAGCAGTACTTC.

The rearrangement links TRBV7-9 to TRBJ1-2; 8 positions agree with TRBD1. Germline assignment: CDR1 SEHNR and CDR2 FQNEAQ (reference sequence). The CDR3 covers 12 residues. The CDR3 bases are TGTGTCCTCGAGGACAGGGACGTTGGCTACACCTTC. Protein: CVLEDRDVGYTF.

This clonotype was seen a handful of times. The rearrangement joins TRBV10-3 to TRBJ2-7, with D perhaps TRBD1 (7 bases). CDR1 and CDR2 (germline): ENHRY, SYGVKD. This CDR3 has 10 amino acids. DNA for the CDR3: TGTGCCATCAGTGTAAACCAGGGGGGAGTC. Its protein is CAISVNQGGV.

V usage is TRBV2 and J usage is TRBJ2-3; tentatively, D is TRBD1 or TRBD2 (5 bases each). The V and J ends lost 7 bases and 11 bases respectively, with 13 bases between them. CDR3 length: 11 amino acids. Germline V gives CDR1 SNHLY, CDR2 FYNNEI. This CDR3 reads CASMGDPLQYF. In DNA, the CDR3 is TGTGCCAGCATGGGGGACCCGCTGCAGTATTTT. Supplemented by reference TRBV2 and TRBJ2-3, the full variable domain reads EPEVTQTPSHQVTQMGQEVILRCVPISNHLYFYWYRQILGQKVEFLVSFYNNEISEKSEIFDDQFSVERPDGSNFTLKIRSTKLEDSAMYFCASMGDPLQYFGPGTRLTVL.

V is TRBV20-1 and J is TRBJ1-2; 7 bases fit TRBD1. The germline V gene encodes CDR1 DFQATT and CDR2 SNEGSKA (reference sequence). The CDR3 loop spans 14 amino acids. With V trimmed by 3 bases and J by 6 bases, 10 bases remained unmatched. CDR3 DNA sequence: TGCAGTGCTAGGAGGGACAGCTACGGAGATGGCTACACCTTC. Amino acids: CSARRDSYGDGYTF.

The CDR3: CSVVQDHLKDTEAFF. Here the CDR3 DNA reads TGCAGCGTCGTGCAGGACCACCTGAAGGACACTGAAGCTTTCTTT. The V call is TRBV29-1, the J call TRBJ1-1; D is ambiguous. Trimming took off 6 bases at V and 3 bases at J, with 20 bases between the two ends. The germline V gene encodes CDR1 SQVTM and CDR2 ANQGSEA. The CDR3 is 15 amino acids.

The gene calls are TRBV11-3 and TRBJ1-3; 9 positions match TRBD1. Looked up from germline, CDR1 is SGHNT and CDR2 is YENEEA. This CDR3 contains 15 residues. Germline trimming cut 5 bases from V and 4 bases from J; bases unmatched to any gene: 6. CDR3 sequence reads: CASSPDRGSGNTIYF. The CDR3 region has the DNA TGTGCCAGCAGCCCCGACAGGGGGTCCGGAAACACCATATATTTT.

The rearrangement uses TRBV28 and TRBJ1-3; the D is unclear. Germline CDR1 is MDHEN and CDR2 is SYDVKM. Trimming cost V 6 bases and J 4 bases, with 13 bases left between them. CDR3 size: 14 residues. The chain's CDR3 is CASSHSPQGNTIYF. The CDR3 DNA reads TGTGCCAGCAGCCATAGCCCGCAAGGAAACACCATATATTTT.

A remark on this clonotype: A read error is possible here, since a much larger clone lies one base away. The rearrangement links TRBV6-1 to TRBJ2-2; 11 bases fit TRBD1. This CDR3 has 17 amino acids. Per germline, CDR1 MNHNS and CDR2 SASEGT. The CDR3 spells CTSSHWTGGKNTGELFF. CDR3 nucleotide sequence: TGTACCAGCAGCCACTGGACAGGGGGCAAGAACACCGGGGAGCTGTTTTTT.

The CDR3 nucleotides are TGTGCCAGCAGTGACCCAGGGGGCATCCCAGATACGCAGTATTTT. This gives the protein CASSDPGGIPDTQYF. This chain uses TRBV2 with TRBJ2-3, with 8 bases that match TRBD1. The CDR3 covers 15 residues. The J segment lost 4 bases and the V segment lost 3 bases, leaving 6 bases of the junction unmatched. Germline V lookup: CDR1 SNHLY, CDR2 FYNNEI.

This clonotype was recorded a few times. This rearrangement joins TRBV6-2 or TRBV6-3 to TRBJ1-1; 9 bases are shared with TRBD1. This CDR3 comprises 13 residues. CDR1 and CDR2 from the germline V gene are MNHEY and SVGEGT. Trimming removed 1 base from V and 12 bases from J; junction bases left unmatched: 6. CDR3 DNA sequence: TGTGCCAGCAGTTACTGGACAGGGGAAGCAACTTTCTTT. Amino acid sequence: CASSYWTGEATFF.

The V and J genes are TRBV6-6 and TRBJ2-6; D gene uncertain. V lost 6 bases and J 8 bases, leaving 5 bases between the germline ends. The CDR3 sequence is 11 residues long. In germline, CDR1 is MNHNY, CDR2 SVGAGI (reference sequence). The DNA for the CDR3 is TGTGCCAGCAGGGGGACCAACGTCCTGACTTTC. Protein: CASRGTNVLTF.

The V and J genes are TRBV12-3 or TRBV12-4 and TRBJ1-6; 9 bases fit TRBD1. The V gene end was trimmed by 3 bases and the J gene end by 6 bases; junction bases not matched to a gene: 6. This CDR3 region has 16 residues. In DNA, the CDR3 is TGTGCCAGCAGTTTCGGGACAGGGTTTAGTAATTCACCCCTCCACTTT. Its protein product is CASSFGTGFSNSPLHF.

This clonotype came up a few times. The chain employs TRBV6-2 or TRBV6-3 and TRBJ2-7; D call uncertain. Looked up from germline, CDR1 is MNHEY and CDR2 is SVGEGT. This CDR3 is 13 amino acids long. Trimming pared 4 bases from V and 2 bases from J, leaving 9 bases between. For the CDR3, the DNA is TGTGCCAGCAGTTGGAGTTATACCTACGAGCAGTACGTC. Translation: CASSWSYTYEQYV.